Included here is one T cell receptor (beta chain) sequence, with context. The data stem from a study of blood T cell repertoires in COVID-19. This table comes from immunoSEQ multiplex PCR, and its TCRdb copy is limited to in-frame clones, with some not included. The sample has 88,000 or so clones, roughly 80% seen once; the top ten hold about 4.2%. CDR1 is SGHRS, CDR2 YFSETQ, per germline. Trimming at V came to 2 bases and at J to 4 bases, leaving 1 base not matched to a gene. This CDR3 has 13 residues. The chain uses TRBV5-1 and TRBJ2-3; 7 positions match TRBD1. This receptor was identified in a man aged 55 to 70 with acute or convalescent COVID-19. Sequenced input: peripheral blood. The CDR3 sequence: CASSFQGADTQYF. The CDR3 DNA reads as TGCGCCAGCAGCTTCCAGGGGGCAGATACGCAGTATTTT.